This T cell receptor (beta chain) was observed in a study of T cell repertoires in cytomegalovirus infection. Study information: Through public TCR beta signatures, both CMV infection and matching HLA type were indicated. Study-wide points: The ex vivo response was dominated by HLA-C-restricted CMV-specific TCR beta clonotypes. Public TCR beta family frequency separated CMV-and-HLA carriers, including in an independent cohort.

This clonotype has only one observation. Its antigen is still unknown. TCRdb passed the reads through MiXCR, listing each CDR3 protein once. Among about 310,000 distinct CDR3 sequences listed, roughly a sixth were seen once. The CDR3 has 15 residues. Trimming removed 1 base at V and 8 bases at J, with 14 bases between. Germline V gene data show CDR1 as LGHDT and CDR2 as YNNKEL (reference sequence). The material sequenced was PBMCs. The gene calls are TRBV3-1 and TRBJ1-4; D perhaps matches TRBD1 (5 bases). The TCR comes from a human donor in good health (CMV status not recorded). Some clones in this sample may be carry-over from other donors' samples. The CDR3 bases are TGTGCCAGCAGCCAAGGACCGGACAAAGGCGAAAAACTGTTTTTT. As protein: CASSQGPDKGEKLFF.